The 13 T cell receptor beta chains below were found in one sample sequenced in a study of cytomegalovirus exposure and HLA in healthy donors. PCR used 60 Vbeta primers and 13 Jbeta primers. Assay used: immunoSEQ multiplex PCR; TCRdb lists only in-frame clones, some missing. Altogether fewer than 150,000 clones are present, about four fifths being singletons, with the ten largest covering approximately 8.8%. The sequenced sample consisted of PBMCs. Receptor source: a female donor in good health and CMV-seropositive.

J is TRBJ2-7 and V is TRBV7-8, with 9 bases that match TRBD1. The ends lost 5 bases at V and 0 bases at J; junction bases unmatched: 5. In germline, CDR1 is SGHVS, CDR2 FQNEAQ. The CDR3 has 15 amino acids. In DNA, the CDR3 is TGTGCCAGCAGCCTGGACAGGGGATACTCCTACGAGCAGTACTTC. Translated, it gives CASSLDRGYSYEQYF.

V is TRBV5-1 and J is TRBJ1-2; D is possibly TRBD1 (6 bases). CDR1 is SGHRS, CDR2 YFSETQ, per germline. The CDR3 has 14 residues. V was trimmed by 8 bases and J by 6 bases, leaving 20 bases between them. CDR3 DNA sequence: TGCGCCAGACCAATTCGGGCGACAGGAAATGGCTACACCTTC. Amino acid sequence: CARPIRATGNGYTF. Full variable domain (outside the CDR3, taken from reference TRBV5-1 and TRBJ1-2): KAGVTQTPRYLIKTRGQQVTLSCSPISGHRSVSWYQQTPGQGLQFLFEYFSETQRNKGNFPGRFSGRQFSNSRSEMNVSTLELGDSALYLCARPIRATGNGYTFGSGTRLTVV.

The CDR3 bases are TGTGCCAGCAGGCACCCCGGGGGGGCGGTTGTAGGTGGGGCCAACGTCCTGACTTTC. Protein product: CASRHPGGAVVGGANVLTF. The rearrangement uses TRBV7-2 and TRBJ2-6; 8 bases agree with TRBD2. Per germline, CDR1 SGHTA and CDR2 FQGNSA. The CDR3 has 19 residues. V dropped 6 bases and J dropped 3; count of bases not matched to a gene: 16.

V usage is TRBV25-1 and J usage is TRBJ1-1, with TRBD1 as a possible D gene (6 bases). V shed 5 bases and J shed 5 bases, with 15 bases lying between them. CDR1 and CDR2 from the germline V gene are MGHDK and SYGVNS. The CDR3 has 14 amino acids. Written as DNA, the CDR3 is TGTGCCAGCAGTCTACCAGGGGCTAGGACTGAAGCTTTCTTT. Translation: CASSLPGARTEAFF.

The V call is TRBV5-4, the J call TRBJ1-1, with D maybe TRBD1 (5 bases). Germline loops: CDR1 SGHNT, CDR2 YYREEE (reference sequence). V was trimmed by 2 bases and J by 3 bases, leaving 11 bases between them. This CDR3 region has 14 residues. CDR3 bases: TGTGCCAGCAGCTTAGGCGGGGGACACACTGAAGCTTTCTTT. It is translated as CASSLGGGHTEAFF.

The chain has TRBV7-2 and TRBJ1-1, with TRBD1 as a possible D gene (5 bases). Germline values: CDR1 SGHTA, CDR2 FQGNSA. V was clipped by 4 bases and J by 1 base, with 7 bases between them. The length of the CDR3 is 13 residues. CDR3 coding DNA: TGTGCCAGCAGCTCCGACAGGAACACTGAAGCTTTCTTT. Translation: CASSSDRNTEAFF.

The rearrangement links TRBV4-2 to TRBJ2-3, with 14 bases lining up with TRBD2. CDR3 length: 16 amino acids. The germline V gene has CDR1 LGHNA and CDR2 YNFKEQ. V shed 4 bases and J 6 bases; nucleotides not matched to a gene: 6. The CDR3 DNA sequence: TGTGCCAGCAGCCCGGGGACTAGCGGGGGCCGGGATACGCAGTATTTT. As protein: CASSPGTSGGRDTQYF.

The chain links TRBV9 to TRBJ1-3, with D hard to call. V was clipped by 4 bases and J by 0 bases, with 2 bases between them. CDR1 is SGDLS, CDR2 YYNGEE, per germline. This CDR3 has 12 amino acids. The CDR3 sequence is CASSRSGNTIYF. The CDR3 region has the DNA TGTGCCAGCAGCCGCTCTGGAAACACCATATATTTT.

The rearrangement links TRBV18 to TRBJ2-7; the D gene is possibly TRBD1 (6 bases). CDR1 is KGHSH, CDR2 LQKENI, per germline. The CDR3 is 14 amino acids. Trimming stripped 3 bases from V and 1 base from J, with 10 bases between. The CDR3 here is CASSPSTGSYEQYF. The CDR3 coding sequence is TGTGCCAGCTCACCCTCGACAGGATCCTACGAGCAGTACTTC.

The CDR3 bases are TGTGCCAGTGCCGGACAGGGCAATCAGCCCCAGCATTTT. It codes for CASAGQGNQPQHF. This rearrangement joins TRBV19 to TRBJ1-5, with 7 bases identical to TRBD1. Germline V gene data show CDR1 as LNHDA and CDR2 as SQIVND (reference sequence). The CDR3 has 13 amino acids. The V and J ends lost 8 bases and 2 bases, in that order; junction bases with no gene match: 3.

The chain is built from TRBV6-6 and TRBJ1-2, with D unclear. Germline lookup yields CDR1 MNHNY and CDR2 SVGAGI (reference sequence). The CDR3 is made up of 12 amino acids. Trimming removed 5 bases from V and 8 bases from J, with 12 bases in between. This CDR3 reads CASSTRGLGYTF. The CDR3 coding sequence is TGTGCCAGCAGTACAAGAGGGCTGGGCTACACCTTC.

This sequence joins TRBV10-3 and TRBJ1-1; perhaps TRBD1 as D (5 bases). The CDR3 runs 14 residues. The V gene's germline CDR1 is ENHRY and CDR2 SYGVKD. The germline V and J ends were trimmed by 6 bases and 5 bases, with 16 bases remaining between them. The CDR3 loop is CAISPTGSKTEAFF. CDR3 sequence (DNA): TGTGCCATCAGCCCAACAGGTTCCAAGACTGAAGCTTTCTTT.

This CDR3 is CASSSLGGDTQYF. Written as DNA, the CDR3 is TGTGCCAGCAGCTCCTTGGGGGGAGATACGCAGTATTTT. The chain joins TRBV7-3 to TRBJ2-3; a weak D match, TRBD2 (6 bases). Germline V gene data show CDR1 as SGHTA and CDR2 as FQGTGA. The CDR3 has 13 residues. Trimming stripped 4 bases from V and 5 bases from J, with 10 bases between.